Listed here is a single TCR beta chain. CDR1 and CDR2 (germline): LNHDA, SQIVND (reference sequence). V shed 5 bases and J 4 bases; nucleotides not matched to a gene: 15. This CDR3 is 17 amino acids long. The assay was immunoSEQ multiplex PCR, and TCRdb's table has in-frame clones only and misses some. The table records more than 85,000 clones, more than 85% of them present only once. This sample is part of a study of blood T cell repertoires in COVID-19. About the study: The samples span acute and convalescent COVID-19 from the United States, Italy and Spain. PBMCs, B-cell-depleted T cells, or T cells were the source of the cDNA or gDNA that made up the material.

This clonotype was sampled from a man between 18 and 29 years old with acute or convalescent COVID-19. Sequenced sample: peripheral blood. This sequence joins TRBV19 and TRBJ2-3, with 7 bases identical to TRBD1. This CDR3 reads CASSPNRGPAGADTQYF. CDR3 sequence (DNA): TGTGCCAGTAGTCCTAACAGGGGCCCGGCCGGTGCAGATACGCAGTATTTT.